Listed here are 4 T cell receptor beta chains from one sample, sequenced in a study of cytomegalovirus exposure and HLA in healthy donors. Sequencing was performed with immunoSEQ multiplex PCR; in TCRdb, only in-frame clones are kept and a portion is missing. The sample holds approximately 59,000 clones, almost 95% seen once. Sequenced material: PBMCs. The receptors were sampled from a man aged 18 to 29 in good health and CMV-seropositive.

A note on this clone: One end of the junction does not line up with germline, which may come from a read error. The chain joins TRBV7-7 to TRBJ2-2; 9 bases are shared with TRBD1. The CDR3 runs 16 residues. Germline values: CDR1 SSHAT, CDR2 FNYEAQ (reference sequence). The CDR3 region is CASSHVTTGGSGELFF. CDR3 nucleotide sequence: TGTGCTAGCAGCCATGTGACGACAGGGGGTAGCGGGGAGCTGTTTTTT.

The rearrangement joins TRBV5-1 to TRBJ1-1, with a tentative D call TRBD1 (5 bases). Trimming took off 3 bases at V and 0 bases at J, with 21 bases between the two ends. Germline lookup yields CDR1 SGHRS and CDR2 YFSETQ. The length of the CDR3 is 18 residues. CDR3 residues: CASSSSTWGNVMNTEAFF. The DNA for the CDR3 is TGCGCCAGCAGCTCGTCCACGTGGGGCAATGTAATGAACACTGAAGCTTTCTTT. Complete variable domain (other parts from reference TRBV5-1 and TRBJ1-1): KAGVTQTPRYLIKTRGQQVTLSCSPISGHRSVSWYQQTPGQGLQFLFEYFSETQRNKGNFPGRFSGRQFSNSRSEMNVSTLELGDSALYLCASSSSTWGNVMNTEAFFGQGTRLTVV.

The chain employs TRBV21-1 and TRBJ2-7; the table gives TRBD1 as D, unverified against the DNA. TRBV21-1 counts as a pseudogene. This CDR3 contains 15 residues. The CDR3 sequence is CASSKIGAGGNEQYF. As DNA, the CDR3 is TGTGCCAGCAGCAAGATAGGAGCAGGGGGCAACGAGCAGTACTTC.

The CDR3 region is CASSPLGTSGTQYF. The DNA of the CDR3 is TGTGCCAGCAGCCCTCTCGGGACTTCGGGTACGCAGTATTTT. The chain combines TRBV14 with TRBJ2-3, with D possibly matching TRBD2 (6 bases). The CDR3 loop spans 14 amino acids. Germline CDR1 is SGHDN and CDR2 is FVKESK. The ends were cut back, 4 bases at V and 8 bases at J, with 16 bases in the middle.